This T cell receptor (beta chain) was recovered during a study of Ad26.COV2.S vaccination and SARS-CoV-2 variants. Overall study context: This donor came from the COV1001 trial of Ad26.COV2.S.

Treatment of the sample: over 15 received Ad26.COV2.S at low or high dose, single or two shots; 5 received placebo; per-sample allocation not given. Sample collection was performed on day 63 after the first vaccine or placebo injection. Profiled with immunoSEQ multiplex PCR; TCRdb holds only in-frame clones, not every one. The repertoire includes some 330,000 clones, roughly 90% of them detected once, and about 5% sits in the top ten. This TCR was recovered from a person between 18 and 65 years old who received the Ad26.COV2.S COVID-19 vaccine or a placebo. The sample was peripheral blood, taken in a trial of Ad26.COV2.S vaccine versus placebo.

CDR3 DNA: TGTGCCAGTAGTCTAGGACAGGTCGAAAAACTGTTTTTT. This gives the protein CASSLGQVEKLFF. V and J are TRBV19 and TRBJ1-4, with 7 bases identical to TRBD1. This CDR3 region has 13 residues. Germline V gene sequence: CDR1 LNHDA, CDR2 SQIVND (reference sequence). Germline trimming cut 5 bases from V and 8 bases from J; bases unmatched to any gene: 5.